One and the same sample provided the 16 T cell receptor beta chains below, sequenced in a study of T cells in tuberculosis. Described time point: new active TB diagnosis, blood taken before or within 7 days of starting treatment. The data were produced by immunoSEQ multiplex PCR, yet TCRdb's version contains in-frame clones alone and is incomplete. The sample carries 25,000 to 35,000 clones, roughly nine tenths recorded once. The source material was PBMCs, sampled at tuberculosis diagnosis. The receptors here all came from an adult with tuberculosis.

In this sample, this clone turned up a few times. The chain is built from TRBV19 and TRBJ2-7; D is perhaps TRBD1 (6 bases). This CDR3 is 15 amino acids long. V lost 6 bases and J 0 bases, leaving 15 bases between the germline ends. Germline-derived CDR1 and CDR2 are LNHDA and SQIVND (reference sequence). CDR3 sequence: CASSWARTASYEQYF. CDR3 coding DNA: TGTGCCAGTAGCTGGGCGAGGACAGCCTCCTACGAGCAGTACTTC.

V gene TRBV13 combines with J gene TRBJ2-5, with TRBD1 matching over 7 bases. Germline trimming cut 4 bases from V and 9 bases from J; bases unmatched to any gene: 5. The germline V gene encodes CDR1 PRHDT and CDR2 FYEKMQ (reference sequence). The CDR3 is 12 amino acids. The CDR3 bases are TGTGCCAGCAGCTCTACAGGGGAGCCCCAGTACTTC. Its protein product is CASSSTGEPQYF.

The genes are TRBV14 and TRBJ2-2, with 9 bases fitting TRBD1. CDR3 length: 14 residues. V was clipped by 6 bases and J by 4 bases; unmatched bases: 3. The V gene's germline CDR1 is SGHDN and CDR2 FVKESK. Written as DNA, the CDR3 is TGTGCCAGCAGACGGACAGGGGTCACCGGGGAGCTGTTTTTT. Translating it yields CASRRTGVTGELFF.

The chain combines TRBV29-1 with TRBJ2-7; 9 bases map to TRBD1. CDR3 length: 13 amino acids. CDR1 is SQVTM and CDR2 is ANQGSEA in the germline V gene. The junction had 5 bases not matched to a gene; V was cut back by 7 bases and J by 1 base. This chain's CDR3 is CSAGTGSSYEQYF. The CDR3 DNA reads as TGCAGCGCCGGGACAGGGAGTTCCTACGAGCAGTACTTC.

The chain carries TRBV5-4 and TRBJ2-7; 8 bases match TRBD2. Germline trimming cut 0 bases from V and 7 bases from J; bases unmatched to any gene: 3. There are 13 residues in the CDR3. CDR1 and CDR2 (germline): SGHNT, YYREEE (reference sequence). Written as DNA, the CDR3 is TGTGCCAGCAGCTTGGCGGGGGGGCGGGAGCAGTACTTC. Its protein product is CASSLAGGREQYF.

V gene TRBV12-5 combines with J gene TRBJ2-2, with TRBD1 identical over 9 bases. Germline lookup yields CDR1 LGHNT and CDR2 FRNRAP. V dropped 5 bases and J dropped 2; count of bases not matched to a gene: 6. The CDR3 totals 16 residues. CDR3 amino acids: CASGIRQGVNTGELFF. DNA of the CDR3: TGTGCTAGTGGTATCAGACAGGGGGTAAACACCGGGGAGCTGTTTTTT.

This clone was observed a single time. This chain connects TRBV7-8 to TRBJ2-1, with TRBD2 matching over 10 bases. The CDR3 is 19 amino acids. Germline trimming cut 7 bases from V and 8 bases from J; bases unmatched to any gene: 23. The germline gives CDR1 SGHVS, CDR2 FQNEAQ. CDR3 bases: TGTGCCAGCAACTCTTTCAGCGGGAGGGACTCTACCGCCCTCGATGAGCAGTTCTTC. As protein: CASNSFSGRDSTALDEQFF.

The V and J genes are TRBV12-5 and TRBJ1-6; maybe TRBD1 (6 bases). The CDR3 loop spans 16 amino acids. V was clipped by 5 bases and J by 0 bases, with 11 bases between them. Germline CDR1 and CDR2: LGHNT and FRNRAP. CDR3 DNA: TGTGCTAGTGGTCCTGGACAGAGCTCCTATAATTCACCCCTCCACTTT. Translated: CASGPGQSSYNSPLHF.

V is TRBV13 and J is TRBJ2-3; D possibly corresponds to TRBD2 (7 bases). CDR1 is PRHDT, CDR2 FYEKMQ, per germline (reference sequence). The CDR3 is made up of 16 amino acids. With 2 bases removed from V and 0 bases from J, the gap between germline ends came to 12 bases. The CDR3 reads CASSLSGGGSTDTQYF. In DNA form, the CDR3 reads TGTGCCAGCAGCTTATCCGGCGGGGGCAGCACAGATACGCAGTATTTT.

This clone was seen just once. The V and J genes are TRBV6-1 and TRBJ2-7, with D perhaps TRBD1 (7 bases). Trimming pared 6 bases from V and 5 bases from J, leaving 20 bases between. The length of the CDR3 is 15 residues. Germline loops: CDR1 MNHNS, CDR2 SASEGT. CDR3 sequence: CASRTTRGVRNEQYF. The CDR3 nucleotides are TGTGCCAGCAGGACCACCAGGGGGGTCAGGAACGAGCAGTACTTC.

The CDR3 nucleotides are TGTGCCACCAGCGGGGACAGGGTGGCCTCTGGAAACACCATATATTTT. Its translation is CATSGDRVASGNTIYF. The chain uses TRBV15 and TRBJ1-3; TRBD1 aligns across 9 bases. Trimming cost V 5 bases and J 0 bases; bases outside gene matches: 5. The CDR3 spans 16 residues. The germline V gene encodes CDR1 LNHNV and CDR2 YYDKDF (reference sequence). The full variable domain, in which reference TRBV15 and TRBJ1-3 provide the parts outside the CDR3, is DAMVIQNPRYQVTQFGKPVTLSCSQTLNHNVMYWYQQKSSQAPKLLFHYYDKDFNNEADTPDNFQSRRPNTSFCFLDIRSPGLGDTAMYLCATSGDRVASGNTIYFGEGSWLTVV.

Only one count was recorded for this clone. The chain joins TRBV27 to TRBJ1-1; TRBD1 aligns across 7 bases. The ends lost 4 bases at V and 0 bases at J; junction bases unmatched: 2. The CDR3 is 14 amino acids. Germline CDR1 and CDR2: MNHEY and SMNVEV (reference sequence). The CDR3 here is CASSWDSLNTEAFF. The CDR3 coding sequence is TGTGCCAGCAGTTGGGACAGCTTGAACACTGAAGCTTTCTTT.

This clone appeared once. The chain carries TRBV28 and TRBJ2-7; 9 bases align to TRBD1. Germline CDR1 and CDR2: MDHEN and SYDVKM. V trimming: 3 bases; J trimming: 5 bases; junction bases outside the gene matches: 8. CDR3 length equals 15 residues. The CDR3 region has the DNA TGTGCCAGCAGTTTTCCCGGGACAGGGAGCCACGAGCAGTACTTC. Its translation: CASSFPGTGSHEQYF. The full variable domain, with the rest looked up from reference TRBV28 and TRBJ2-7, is DVKVTQSSRYLVKRTGEKVFLECVQDMDHENMFWYRQDPGLGLRLIYFSYDVKMKEKGDIPEGYSVSREKKERFSLILESASTNQTSMYLCASSFPGTGSHEQYFGPGTRLTVT.

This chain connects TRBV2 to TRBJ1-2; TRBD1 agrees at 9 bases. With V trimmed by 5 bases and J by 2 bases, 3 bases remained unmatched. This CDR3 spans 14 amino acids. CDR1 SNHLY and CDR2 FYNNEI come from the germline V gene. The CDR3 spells CASSPTGGNYGYTF. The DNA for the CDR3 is TGTGCCAGCAGTCCAACAGGGGGCAACTATGGCTACACCTTC.

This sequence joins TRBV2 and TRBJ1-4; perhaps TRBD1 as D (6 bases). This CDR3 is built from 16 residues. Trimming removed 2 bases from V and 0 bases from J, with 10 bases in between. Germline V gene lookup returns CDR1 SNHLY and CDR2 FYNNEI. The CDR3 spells CASSERTDTTNEKLFF. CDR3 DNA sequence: TGTGCCAGCAGTGAAAGGACAGATACAACTAATGAAAAACTGTTTTTT.

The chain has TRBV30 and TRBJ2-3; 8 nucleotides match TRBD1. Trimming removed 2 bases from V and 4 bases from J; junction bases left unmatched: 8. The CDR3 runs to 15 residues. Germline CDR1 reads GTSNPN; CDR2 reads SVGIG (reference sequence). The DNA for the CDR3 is TGTGCCTGGAGTATAAACAGGGGGGCGGCAGATACGCAGTATTTT. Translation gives CAWSINRGAADTQYF.